Listed below are T cell receptor beta chains from one sample, sequenced in a study of blood T cell repertoires in COVID-19. This table comes from immunoSEQ multiplex PCR, and its TCRdb copy is limited to in-frame clones, with some not included. The sample carries roughly 300,000 clones, approximately 87% recorded once. Specimen: peripheral blood. The source is a woman aged 45-59 years who had recovered from COVID-19. CDR3s leave out the opening cysteine and the closing phenylalanine or tryptophan. Fields, in order: CDR3 protein, J gene, clone size, V gene. Clone size appears in some rows only: once, few, many, or a class for an expanded clone.

ASSLGQGSETQY TRBJ2-5 . TRBV5-1
ASSQDYPGYTEAF TRBJ1-1 . TRBV4-1
ASSRVGGGANVLT TRBJ2-6 few TRBV14
ASSLVLEGGGYT TRBJ1-2 . TRBV5-1
ASKKGSSSPLH TRBJ1-6 . TRBV12-3/TRBV12-4
ASSSPSGGRAHNEQF TRBJ2-1 once TRBV27
ASSYATGQPQH TRBJ1-5 . TRBV6-6
ASSKTGWGSPLH TRBJ1-6 . TRBV7-2
ASSLGRGQY TRBJ2-7 once TRBV5-1
ASSFSLRAGEQF TRBJ2-1 . TRBV7-2
ASSSASGAYNEQF TRBJ2-1 . TRBV5-1
ASSLWSRDSPLH TRBJ1-6 . TRBV7-2
ATSPLGLVDTGELF TRBJ2-2 . TRBV15
ASTTLQGGDEQF TRBJ2-1 . TRBV19
AISERGREGSPLH TRBJ1-6 . TRBV10-3
ASSPGTGTYEQY TRBJ2-7 . TRBV7-9
ASARIGLDEQY TRBJ2-7 . TRBV25-1
ASSFRGAIQGNQPQH TRBJ1-5 . TRBV7-2
ASTWRGLSYEQY TRBJ2-7 . TRBV6-6
ASSPTSGRSYEQY TRBJ2-7 . TRBV6-2/TRBV6-3
ASSTSGDTQY TRBJ2-3 . TRBV19
ASSIPGTVTRYT TRBJ1-2 . TRBV19
ATSDPRQSTDTQY TRBJ2-3 . TRBV24-1
ASSIREASAYT TRBJ1-2 . TRBV19
ASSVTSGSYEQY TRBJ2-7 few TRBV9
ASSSGTGGYNEQF TRBJ2-1 . TRBV27
ASSLGRVGGYT TRBJ1-2 once TRBV28
ASTRQGNNEQF TRBJ2-1 . TRBV6-5
ASSLGAAGGPRGETQY TRBJ2-5 . TRBV5-6
ASSLAGPLQF TRBJ2-1 once TRBV2
ASSFPDRPNTEAF TRBJ1-1 . TRBV28
ASSTGTSGSYEQY TRBJ2-7 few TRBV5-4
ASSSWTGRETQY TRBJ2-5 . TRBV28